The clone carrying this T cell receptor (beta chain) was observed a handful of times. Its antigen remains unknown. This sample is part of a study of regulatory T cells in long-lasting Graves disease. Time point in this sample: persistent/refractory GD, antithyroid drugs over 5 years with positive TRAb. Following extraction of RNA from PBMCs, that RNA was used to make the TCR library. The authors drew patients from an endocrinology department in Xi'an, China. V was trimmed by 4 bases and J by 3 bases, leaving 7 bases between them. Germline V gene data show CDR1 as DFQATT and CDR2 as SNEGSKA (reference sequence). The CDR3 loop spans 11 amino acids. Sequencing libraries for TCR beta were prepared with iRepertoire HTBI primers and Arm-PCR of CDR3 regions. Each CDR3 protein gets one entry after TCRdb re-called the multiplex PCR reads with MiXCR. This sample yields 600,000 to 800,000 distinct CDR3 sequences, of which around 30% are seen a single time; 35% to 55% belongs to the top ten.

Overall study results and limits: Persistent patients shared 2,741 public clonotypes among themselves. Newly diagnosed patients shared fewer, at some 900. A reduction in accuracy may have resulted from the small sample size. Newly diagnosed Graves' patients exceeded persistent ones in TCR diversity.

This chain joins TRBV20-1 and TRBJ2-7; no reliable D call. The origin of this receptor is a female donor with Graves disease. Material: peripheral blood mononuclear cells (PBMCs), obtained when the disease was refractory, from a patient treated with antithyroid drugs. The CDR3: CSATGRYEQYF. CDR3 bases: TGCAGTGCTACCGGACGCTACGAGCAGTACTTC.